The next 8 T cell receptor beta chains were all read from a single sample in a study of blood T cells in healthy people across ages. Using a J-beta primer mix together with a sample-barcoded 5' primer, a second PCR was run for roughly 6 to 11 cycles. TCRdb independently ran MiXCR on the 5' RACE reads; one entry per CDR3 protein. The repertoire has approximately 800,000 distinct CDR3 sequences, about 62% of them found once; the top ten carry approximately 30%. Sequencing was carried out using blood. The source is a man aged 25 to 40 in good health.

CDR3 in DNA: TGTGCCAGCAACCGACCCCCCGGGACAGGGATTAGTGAGCAGTTCTTC. This sequence encodes CASNRPPGTGISEQFF. The rearrangement uses TRBV6-2 or TRBV6-3 and TRBJ2-1; TRBD1 matches 9 bases. The V segment lost 7 bases and the J segment 9 bases; nucleotides outside the gene matches: 16. Germline CDR1 is MNHEY and CDR2 is SVGEGT. The CDR3 has 16 residues.

The CDR3 bases are TGCAGTGCTAACCCCCTTACGCAGGGAGTGGACCACGAGCAGTACTTC. Protein product: CSANPLTQGVDHEQYF. The gene calls are TRBV20-1 and TRBJ2-7; D assignment may be TRBD1 or TRBD2 (5 bases each). The CDR3 is made up of 16 amino acids. From germline, CDR1 is DFQATT and CDR2 SNEGSKA (reference sequence). Trimming cost V 4 bases and J 5 bases, with 24 bases left between them.

Remarks on this clonotype: One junction end disagrees with the germline gene, perhaps due to a read error. The rearrangement links TRBV7-9 to TRBJ2-7; D is unclear. Germline V gene lookup returns CDR1 SEHNR and CDR2 FQNEAQ (reference sequence). The CDR3 is 13 amino acids. Here the CDR3 reads CASSLVVGFEQYF. CDR3 bases: TGTGCCAGCAGCTTAGTAGTGGGTTTCGAGCAGTACTTT.

The table lists this clonotype with a count of one. The V call is TRBV14, the J call TRBJ2-7; no firm D call. V was shortened by 1 base and J by 6 bases, with 7 bases between the two germline ends. Germline lookup yields CDR1 SGHDN and CDR2 FVKESK. The CDR3 covers 12 residues. The CDR3 sequence is CASSQALLEQYF. In DNA, the CDR3 is TGTGCCAGCAGCCAAGCGCTCCTCGAGCAGTACTTC.

The chain joins TRBV20-1 to TRBJ2-5; a possible D gene is TRBD2 (5 bases). The CDR3 totals 12 residues. From germline, CDR1 is DFQATT and CDR2 SNEGSKA (reference sequence). V was trimmed by 2 bases and J by 5 bases, leaving 9 bases between them. Written as DNA, the CDR3 is TGCAGTGCTAGACTTCCGGGGGAGACCCAGTACTTC. Amino acid sequence: CSARLPGETQYF.

The rearrangement joins TRBV4-3 to TRBJ2-3; 14 bases line up with TRBD2. There are 15 residues in the CDR3. The J segment lost 7 bases and the V segment lost 4 bases, leaving 4 bases of the junction unmatched. Germline V gene data show CDR1 as LGHNA and CDR2 as YSLEER. CDR3 region: CASSLGLAGANTQYF. The CDR3 nucleotides are TGCGCCAGCAGCCTGGGACTAGCGGGGGCCAATACGCAGTATTTT.

As for this clonotype: At one end, the junction sequence differs from germline, possibly due to a read error. V usage is TRBV5-5 and J usage is TRBJ2-4; 7 bases fit TRBD1. This CDR3 is built from 15 residues. Germline CDR1 and CDR2: SGHKS and YYEKEE (reference sequence). CDR3 DNA: TGTGCCAGTAGCTTGGAGGACAGGAAGTTCAATGAGCAGTACTTC. Protein: CASSLEDRKFNEQYF.

This chain links TRBV20-1 with TRBJ2-3; either TRBD1 or TRBD2 may supply D (6 bases each). Germline values: CDR1 DFQATT, CDR2 SNEGSKA (reference sequence). The CDR3 runs to 15 residues. Deletions cut 6 bases from V and 4 bases from J, with 20 bases between. CDR3 region: CSAEEGGPRPDTQYF. As DNA, the CDR3 is TGCAGTGCCGAGGAAGGGGGGCCTCGACCAGATACGCAGTATTTT.